The 23 T cell receptor beta chains in this list originate from one sample, sequenced in a study of blood T cell repertoires in COVID-19. Sequencing was performed with immunoSEQ multiplex PCR; in TCRdb, only in-frame clones are kept and a portion is missing. The repertoire holds about 100,000 clones, with less than 90% as singletons. The sequencing input was peripheral blood. These receptors were taken from a young man in a cohort sampled during active COVID-19.

This clone was observed a handful of times. The V call is TRBV28, the J call TRBJ1-1; D call uncertain. There are 12 residues in the CDR3. Per the germline V gene, CDR1 is MDHEN and CDR2 is SYDVKM. The CDR3 loop reads CATGLMNTEAFF. The CDR3 bases are TGTGCGACCGGGTTAATGAACACTGAAGCTTTCTTT.

This clone has a single count. The genes are TRBV7-2 and TRBJ2-5; maybe TRBD2 (7 bases). Germline CDR1 and CDR2: SGHTA and FQGNSA. Trimming stripped 1 base from V and 5 bases from J, with 26 bases between. This CDR3 is 19 amino acids long. CDR3 nucleotides: TGTGCCAGCAGCTTAGGTGTGGCCCGCGGGGGCATAAGTCTGGAGACCCAGTACTTC. This gives the protein CASSLGVARGGISLETQYF.

This clone was observed once. The V and J genes are TRBV2 and TRBJ1-5, with D possibly TRBD1 on 5 matching bases. The CDR3 has 14 amino acids. The germline V and J ends were trimmed by 7 bases and 7 bases, with 17 bases remaining between them. In germline, CDR1 is SNHLY, CDR2 FYNNEI. CDR3 amino acids: CASNGRVAEQPQHF. CDR3 DNA sequence: TGTGCCAGCAACGGCAGGGTGGCGGAACAGCCCCAGCATTTT.

The rearrangement links TRBV18 to TRBJ2-4; D may be TRBD1 (8 bases). Germline lookup yields CDR1 KGHSH and CDR2 LQKENI. This CDR3 contains 16 residues. Trimming stripped 3 bases from V and 0 bases from J, with 12 bases between. The CDR3 here is CASSPNRGGAKNIQYF. CDR3 in DNA: TGTGCCAGCTCACCCAACAGGGGGGGAGCCAAAAACATTCAGTACTTC.

The genes are TRBV18 and TRBJ1-2, with 10 bases fitting TRBD1. Germline loops: CDR1 KGHSH, CDR2 LQKENI. Trimming took 5 bases from V and 6 from J; bases not matched to a gene: 9. The CDR3 has 15 residues. The CDR3 nucleotides read TGTGCCAGCTCATCCTTCACCGGGACAGGGGATGGCTACACCTTC. Protein product: CASSSFTGTGDGYTF. Using reference TRBV18 and TRBJ1-2 for the parts outside the CDR3, the full variable domain is NAGVMQNPRHLVRRRGQEARLRCSPMKGHSHVYWYRQLPEEGLKFMVYLQKENIIDESGMPKERFSAEFPKEGPSILRIQQVVRGDSAAYFCASSSFTGTGDGYTFGSGTRLTVV.

This clone was observed a single time. The chain is built from TRBV7-9 and TRBJ2-1; 10 bases line up with TRBD2. Per the germline V gene, CDR1 is SEHNR and CDR2 is FQNEAQ (reference sequence). V shed 6 bases, J shed 10 bases, and the junction held 12 bases outside the gene matches. The CDR3 is 15 amino acids. CDR3 coding DNA: TGTGCCAGCAGTCCAACTAGCGGGGTCACGGGGGAGCAGTTCTTC. Translation gives CASSPTSGVTGEQFF.

The CDR3 bases are TGTGCCAGCAGCTTAGATGTTCGGCGGAACTACGAGCAGTACTTC. Residues: CASSLDVRRNYEQYF. V and J are TRBV11-2 and TRBJ2-7, with D uncertain. The V and J ends lost 0 bases and 3 bases respectively, with 12 bases between them. CDR1 and CDR2 from the germline V gene are SGHAT and FQNNGV. CDR3 length: 15 residues.

This clone has only one observation. This CDR3 is CASSISAGTYGYTF. CDR3 sequence (DNA): TGTGCCAGTAGTATTTCGGCAGGGACTTATGGCTACACCTTC. This chain connects TRBV19 to TRBJ1-2; the D gene is possibly TRBD1 (5 bases). With 3 bases removed from V and 5 bases from J, the gap between germline ends came to 13 bases. This CDR3 has 14 residues. Per the germline V gene, CDR1 is LNHDA and CDR2 is SQIVND (reference sequence).

This clone was seen a few times. This chain connects TRBV12-3 or TRBV12-4 to TRBJ1-2; TRBD1 aligns across 7 bases. The CDR3 spans 13 residues. J lost 4 bases, V lost 3 bases, and 2 bases had no gene match. The CDR3 loop reads CASSLEGAYGYTF. The DNA of the CDR3 is TGTGCCAGCAGTTTGGAGGGGGCCTATGGCTACACCTTC.

The chain is built from TRBV7-2 and TRBJ1-1; no definite D call. From germline, CDR1 is SGHTA and CDR2 FQGNSA. V lost 5 bases, J lost 0 bases, and 13 bases lay in between. CDR3 length: 15 residues. The CDR3 coding sequence is TGTGCCAGCAGCCGGGAGGGCAGGATGAACACTGAAGCTTTCTTT. This encodes CASSREGRMNTEAFF.

The chain is built from TRBV7-8 and TRBJ1-5; D perhaps matches TRBD1 (5 bases). Trimming removed 0 bases at V and 3 bases at J, with 9 bases between. The CDR3 totals 15 residues. CDR1 SGHVS and CDR2 FQNEAQ come from the germline V gene. This CDR3 is CASSLALDNNQPQHF. The DNA of the CDR3 is TGTGCCAGCAGCTTAGCGCTGGACAACAATCAGCCCCAGCATTTT.

This rearrangement joins TRBV4-1 to TRBJ1-2; D might be TRBD1 (5 bases). The CDR3 has 13 residues. Trimming removed 9 bases at V and 8 bases at J, with 19 bases between. Germline-derived CDR1 and CDR2 are MGHRA and YSYEKL. The CDR3 DNA sequence: TGCGCCAGGGGGTCCCGACGGGGGAACGGCTACACCTTC. It translates to CARGSRRGNGYTF.

The chain combines TRBV7-6 with TRBJ1-4; a possible D gene is TRBD1 (6 bases). Germline CDR1 reads SGHVS; CDR2 reads FNYEAQ. V was trimmed by 0 bases and J by 14 bases, leaving 19 bases between them. CDR3 size: 15 residues. CDR3 amino acids: CASSLAGVQGGSLFF. The CDR3 DNA sequence: TGTGCCAGCAGCTTAGCCGGGGTACAGGGAGGGTCCCTGTTTTTT.

V usage is TRBV5-1 and J usage is TRBJ1-1; no definite D call. V was pared by 2 bases and J by 0 bases, with 14 bases between. The germline V gene encodes CDR1 SGHRS and CDR2 YFSETQ. The CDR3 has 16 residues. CDR3 in amino acids: CASSFHTSDMNTEAFF. The CDR3 DNA reads TGCGCCAGCAGCTTCCACACCTCAGACATGAACACTGAAGCTTTCTTT.

The V and J genes are TRBV7-2 and TRBJ1-3, with D unclear. Germline loops: CDR1 SGHTA, CDR2 FQGNSA. V dropped 1 base and J dropped 6 bases, with 10 bases sitting between them. The CDR3 has 14 residues. For the CDR3, the DNA is TGTGCCAGCAGCTTAGTAGGAGGACTAAACACCATATATTTT. Translated: CASSLVGGLNTIYF.

The chain recombines TRBV11-2 with TRBJ1-3; no clear D. V lost 5 bases and J 0 bases, leaving 8 bases between the germline ends. Germline V CDR1 and CDR2: SGHAT, FQNNGV. This CDR3 is built from 14 residues. CDR3 nucleotide sequence: TGTGCCAGCAGCATGGCCCTCTCTGGAAACACCATATATTTT. Its translation is CASSMALSGNTIYF.

This clone was counted once. The chain employs TRBV19 and TRBJ2-7; TRBD1 aligns across 9 bases. The CDR3 runs 14 residues. Germline-derived CDR1 and CDR2 are LNHDA and SQIVND (reference sequence). V shed 5 bases and J 6 bases; nucleotides not matched to a gene: 8. CDR3 sequence: CASSPAQGAIEQYF. The CDR3 nucleotides read TGTGCCAGTAGTCCCGCACAGGGGGCGATCGAGCAGTACTTC.

The chain has TRBV7-9 and TRBJ2-1; D perhaps matches TRBD1 (5 bases). Germline V gene data show CDR1 as SEHNR and CDR2 as FQNEAQ (reference sequence). The CDR3 loop spans 14 amino acids. The V end lost 11 bases, the J end lost 4 bases, and 18 bases lay between the germline ends. CDR3 sequence: CAGFVAGRYNEQFF. The CDR3 DNA is TGTGCCGGGTTCGTGGCAGGGCGGTACAATGAGCAGTTCTTC.

The chain combines TRBV21-1 with TRBJ2-7; TRBD2 is taken as the D call from the table, unchecked against the DNA. TRBV21-1 is marked as a pseudogene. The CDR3 covers 15 residues. This chain's CDR3 is CASGLKRGASYEQYF. The CDR3 region has the DNA TGTGCCAGCGGGCTTAAACGGGGGGCCTCCTACGAGCAGTACTTC.

The V call is TRBV19, the J call TRBJ2-6; 11 nucleotides match TRBD1. V lost 3 bases to trimming and J lost 2 bases; unmatched junction nucleotides: 6. CDR1 is LNHDA and CDR2 is SQIVND in the germline V gene (reference sequence). This CDR3 has 18 residues. The CDR3 DNA reads as TGTGCCAGTAGTATGTTGGGACAGGGGGTGGCTGGGGCCAACGTCCTGACTTTC. Amino acids: CASSMLGQGVAGANVLTF.

This rearrangement joins TRBV6-1 to TRBJ2-5; 9 bases map to TRBD2. V dropped 4 bases and J dropped 4; count of bases not matched to a gene: 10. The CDR3 consists of 16 residues. CDR1 and CDR2 from the germline V gene are MNHNS and SASEGT. This CDR3 is CASSVLGGGAGETQYF. The CDR3 DNA reads as TGTGCCAGCAGTGTTCTGGGCGGGGGGGCCGGAGAGACCCAGTACTTC.

The genes are TRBV6-2 or TRBV6-3 and TRBJ2-7; 9 positions match TRBD1. The V gene's germline CDR1 is MNHEY and CDR2 SVGEGT. This CDR3 spans 15 amino acids. V lost 4 bases, J lost 5 bases, and 9 bases stayed unmatched. CDR3 protein: CASSSSGTGWNEQYF. CDR3 nucleotides: TGTGCCAGCAGTTCCTCCGGGACAGGGTGGAACGAGCAGTACTTC.

The chain recombines TRBV5-1 with TRBJ1-2; D possibly corresponds to TRBD1 (5 bases). V lost 0 bases, J lost 8 bases, and 11 bases lay in between. The germline gives CDR1 SGHRS, CDR2 YFSETQ. The CDR3 covers 13 residues. CDR3 bases: TGCGCCAGCAGCTTGGGGGGCTCCTTCGGCTACACCTTC. This gives the protein CASSLGGSFGYTF. Variable domain in full (rest from reference TRBV5-1 and TRBJ1-2): KAGVTQTPRYLIKTRGQQVTLSCSPISGHRSVSWYQQTPGQGLQFLFEYFSETQRNKGNFPGRFSGRQFSNSRSEMNVSTLELGDSALYLCASSLGGSFGYTFGSGTRLTVV.